This T cell receptor (beta chain) was identified during a study of blood T cell repertoires in COVID-19. Study as a whole: Samples representing acute and convalescent COVID-19 were sourced from the United States, Italy and Spain. The analysed material was cDNA or gDNA that came from T cells, B-cell-depleted T cells, or PBMCs.

Under the authors' procedure: Amplification with reference gene primers provided the estimates of nucleated cell counts. Sequencing used immunoSEQ multiplex PCR; TCRdb keeps in-frame clones, though not all of them. V, J and clone size derive from that table, while D and trimming were established from the DNA sequence. This sample carries 95,000 to 100,000 clones, about 84% of them seen once, and the ten largest clones take approximately 24%. This TCR was recovered from a human donor in a cohort sampled during active COVID-19. The sample was peripheral blood.

DNA for the CDR3: TGTGCCAGCAGCAACGGACAGGCCATGAACACTGAAGCTTTCTTT. Translated: CASSNGQAMNTEAFF. The V call is TRBV11-2, the J call TRBJ1-1; 7 nucleotides match TRBD1. The V segment lost 5 bases and the J segment 0 bases; nucleotides outside the gene matches: 6. Germline CDR1 and CDR2: SGHAT and FQNNGV. The CDR3 spans 15 residues.